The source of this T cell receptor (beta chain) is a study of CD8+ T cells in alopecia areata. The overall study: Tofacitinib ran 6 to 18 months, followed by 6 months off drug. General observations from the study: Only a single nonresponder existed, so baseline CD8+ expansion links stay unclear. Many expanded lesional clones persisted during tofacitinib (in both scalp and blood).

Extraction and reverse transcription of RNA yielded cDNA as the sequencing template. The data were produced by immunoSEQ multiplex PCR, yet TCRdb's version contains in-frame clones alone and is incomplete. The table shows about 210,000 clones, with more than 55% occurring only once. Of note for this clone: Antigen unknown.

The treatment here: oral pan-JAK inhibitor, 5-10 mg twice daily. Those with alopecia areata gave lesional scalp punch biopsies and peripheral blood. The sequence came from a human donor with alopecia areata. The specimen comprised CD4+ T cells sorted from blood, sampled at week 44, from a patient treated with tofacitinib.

In nucleotides, the CDR3 is TGTGCCAGCAGATCGGAGGGACGGACTAATTCACCCCTCCACTTT. This encodes CASRSEGRTNSPLHF. The chain carries TRBV25-1 and TRBJ1-6; D perhaps matches TRBD1 (5 bases). Trimming pared 6 bases from V and 6 bases from J, leaving 15 bases between. The length of the CDR3 is 15 residues. CDR1 is MGHDK and CDR2 is SYGVNS in the germline V gene.